The rows below give T cell receptor beta chains drawn from one sample of a study of response to subunit inactivated influenza vaccine. TCRdb reprocessed the RT-PCR reads via MiXCR and lists one record per CDR3 protein. The sample consists of about half a million distinct CDR3 sequences, 25% of them appearing once. The sequenced sample was CD4+ T cells sorted from PBMCs, obtained roughly 5 days after vaccination. The receptor source for this set is a man between 45 and 60 years old who received an inactivated influenza vaccine. Both conserved end residues are part of each CDR3.

j_call v_call cdr3_aa
TRBJ2-3 TRBV5-6 CASSLGQITDTQYF
TRBJ2-3 TRBV20-1 CSARALRSVSTDTQYF
TRBJ2-1 TRBV29-1 CSVDSGKGPEQSF
TRBJ2-3 TRBV7-6 CASSLLGLASTDTQYF
TRBJ1-6 TRBV4-3 CASSHGQGDSPLHF
TRBJ2-1 TRBV6-5 CASSYSGGRAVYNEQFF
TRBJ2-3 TRBV25-1 CATSDGSSTDTQYF
TRBJ2-1 TRBV5-1 CASSLAGRSEQFF
TRBJ2-1 TRBV6-1 CASSKTESSYNEQFF
TRBJ2-3 TRBV20-1 CSARALRSTDTQYF
TRBJ2-5 TRBV5-1 CASSYSSGETQYF
TRBJ1-1 TRBV10-3 CAIRGMNTEAFF
TRBJ2-2 TRBV7-2 CASSDRGYDTGELFF
TRBJ2-3 TRBV15 CATSRGSPGGVTDTQYF
TRBJ2-1 TRBV11-2 CASSLGLAERIF
TRBJ2-1 TRBV7-9 CASSTHYVYNEQFF
TRBJ2-3 TRBV7-7 CASSLDHTLTDTQYF
TRBJ2-2 TRBV7-9 CASRPTRGNTGELFF
TRBJ2-1 TRBV4-2 CASSHGDTSSYNEQFF
TRBJ2-5 TRBV7-2 CASSSEIQETQYF
TRBJ1-1 TRBV5-1 CASSTQTGKDTEAFF
TRBJ2-1 TRBV12-3/TRBV12-4 CASSSLAGTANEQFF
TRBJ1-4 TRBV6-5 CASSSQGNDNEKLFF
TRBJ2-3 TRBV7-3 CASSDGSADTQYF
TRBJ2-7 TRBV20-1 CSASYRVQPYEQYF
TRBJ2-1 TRBV3-1 CASSPSTSGPYNEQFF
TRBJ2-7 TRBV29-1 CSVVHRPAYRAGDEQYF
TRBJ2-2 TRBV6-2/TRBV6-3 CASSNGRNTGELFF
TRBJ1-2 TRBV6-5 CASSYSKGAEGYTF
TRBJ2-7 TRBV20-1 CSARGRESYEQYF
TRBJ2-1 TRBV20-1 CSARDLRPYNEQFF
TRBJ1-1 TRBV5-1 CASSLMDMNTEAFF
TRBJ2-3 TRBV4-3 CASGEGTQYF
TRBJ1-1 TRBV10-3 CAISESQGREAFF
TRBJ2-5 TRBV14 CASNGRGNQETQYF
TRBJ2-1 TRBV20-1 CSARWPGSYNEQFF
TRBJ2-3 TRBV28 CASSLLSGGSGLKDTQYF
TRBJ1-1 TRBV6-1 CASSLGGGRWLSTEAFF
TRBJ1-2 TRBV12-3/TRBV12-4 CASSLPDRVRGYTF
TRBJ2-7 TRBV20-1 CSASGQQLSYEQYF
TRBJ2-7 TRBV12-3/TRBV12-4 CASSFTSGRAHEQYF
TRBJ2-4 TRBV27 CASSRQGARKNIQYF
TRBJ1-4 TRBV28 CASSLGVRTNEKLFF
TRBJ2-3 TRBV20-1 CSAGSALPRSDTQYF
TRBJ2-4 TRBV7-2 CASSLGDRMQNIQYF
TRBJ1-2 TRBV20-1 CSARDPGLGYTF
TRBJ2-7 TRBV12-3/TRBV12-4 CASSQRTGGEQYF
TRBJ2-3 TRBV7-2 CASSTGFTDTQYF
TRBJ2-3 TRBV7-8 CASSRFISSTDTQYF
TRBJ2-7 TRBV20-1 CSARDTGSYEQYF